This is a list of T cell receptor beta chains from one sample in a study of CD8 T cells in Susac syndrome. TCRdb re-derived calls from the immunoSEQ multiplex PCR reads in MiXCR, one entry per CDR3 protein. Of 200,000 to 250,000 distinct CDR3 sequences detected, approximately 95% appear once; the ten largest clones hold roughly 0.1%. Sequences were obtained from CD4+ T cells from PBMCs. The receptors here all came from a human donor with multiple sclerosis. Each CDR3 is given with its conserved first and last residue. Clone sizes are given selectively: once, few, many, or a class where the clone is expanded.

size: NA
V: TRBV3-1
CDR3: CASSQKGTSKTTEAFF

size: NA
V: TRBV3-1
CDR3: CASSQDNRAGKTF

size: NA
V: TRBV9
CDR3: CASSPIGTGEKLFF

size: NA
V: TRBV20-1
CDR3: CSAQLGGREKLFF

size: NA
V: TRBV28
CDR3: CASSLYRINEQFF

size: NA
V: TRBV5-1
CDR3: CASSGFVGATDTQYF

size: few
V: TRBV9
CDR3: CASSVEGSGANVLTF

size: NA
V: TRBV27
CDR3: CASSPEGGGMNTEAFF

size: NA
V: TRBV20-1
CDR3: CSARAQLAGGTRLSYEQYF

size: NA
V: TRBV7-2
CDR3: CASSLGGRGFEQYF

size: NA
V: TRBV2
CDR3: CASGSGGTDTQYF

size: NA
V: TRBV18
CDR3: CASSPMENYGYTF

size: NA
V: TRBV15
CDR3: CATSRGLAGGYNEQFF

size: NA
V: TRBV25-1
CDR3: CASSGGQGAWDGNQPQHF

size: NA
V: TRBV29-1
CDR3: CSVDAMGSKPRAFF

size: NA
V: TRBV20-1
CDR3: CSARLAVTGELFF

size: NA
V: TRBV27
CDR3: CASSSNLRDTLFSNQPQHF

size: NA
V: TRBV28
CDR3: CATSSRGSWDIQYF

size: once
V: TRBV9
CDR3: CASSVEASGRANEQFF

size: NA
V: TRBV27
CDR3: CASSFRGYNEQFF

size: NA
V: TRBV20-1
CDR3: CSAHRSHSYNEQFF

size: NA
V: TRBV29-1
CDR3: CSVVLVSYNEQFF

size: NA
V: TRBV7-9
CDR3: CASSTGMLAKNIQYF

size: NA
V: TRBV29-1
CDR3: CSVDIQATEAFF

size: NA
V: TRBV5-1
CDR3: CASSPTSTAPSTDTQYF

size: NA
V: TRBV4-2
CDR3: CASSQDGGGTGETQYF

size: few
V: TRBV6-6
CDR3: CASSSGTISPLHF

size: NA
V: TRBV29-1
CDR3: CSDRDTSSTDTQYF

size: NA
V: TRBV20-1
CDR3: CSARQGFPSYEQYF

size: NA
V: TRBV29-1
CDR3: CSVKQDPREAQYF

size: NA
V: TRBV24-1
CDR3: CATSPQGNTGELFF

size: NA
V: TRBV18
CDR3: CASSPGIGEKLFF

size: NA
V: TRBV3-1
CDR3: CASSQEAGGYNEQFF

size: NA
V: TRBV7-9
CDR3: CASSSKGPVQFF

size: NA
V: TRBV20-1
CDR3: CSARFTGGSSGANVLTF

size: NA
V: TRBV29-1
CDR3: CSVVAAGTDTQYF

size: NA
V: TRBV4-2
CDR3: CASSQSHPPTYNEQFF

size: NA
V: TRBV27
CDR3: CASSLQVGGDYGYTF

size: once
V: TRBV5-6
CDR3: CASSPGTALGEQYF

size: NA
V: TRBV5-1
CDR3: CASSLAQGNDGYTF

size: NA
V: TRBV30
CDR3: CAWNEAGANVLTF

size: NA
V: TRBV5-6
CDR3: CASSRDSRSREQYF

size: NA
V: TRBV27
CDR3: CASSLFLGVSYEQYF

size: NA
V: TRBV20-1
CDR3: CSARELGSGGYTF

size: NA
V: TRBV6-6
CDR3: CASSRTGQNPYEQYF

size: NA
V: TRBV20-1
CDR3: CSAPGTAVNTEAFF

size: once
V: TRBV2
CDR3: CASSGDRYGYTF

size: NA
V: TRBV6-2/TRBV6-3
CDR3: CASTQIQGRSYNEQFF

size: NA
V: TRBV7-9
CDR3: CASSFESPSNTQYF

size: NA
V: TRBV5-1
CDR3: CASGGQVNTGELFF

size: NA
V: TRBV27
CDR3: CASSFVPDANTEAFF